This T cell receptor beta chain was observed in a study of shared clonotypes between healthy human individuals. Donors comprised healthy HIV-negative adults lacking recent acute infections or vaccinations. Only Caucasian adults living in Nashville, Tennessee served as donors. Genomic DNA came from tens of millions of PBMCs in unsorted samples. Assay used: immunoSEQ multiplex PCR; TCRdb lists only in-frame clones, some missing. The data hold approximately 500,000 clones, with about 79% observed a single time. Trimming took off 2 bases at V and 1 base at J, with 8 bases between the two ends. The germline V gene has CDR1 MNHNS and CDR2 SASEGT. The CDR3 totals 14 residues.

The sequence was collected from a woman aged 40 to 50 in good health. Some clones in this sample may be carry-over from other donors' samples. The chain couples TRBV6-1 to TRBJ1-1; weak D call: TRBD1 (5 bases). The specimen was PBMCs. The chain's CDR3 is CASSERGQNTEAFF. CDR3 sequence (DNA): TGTGCCAGCAGTGAACGGGGCCAGAACACTGAAGCTTTCTTT.